Sequencing of this TCR beta chain was carried out in a study of T cells after yellow fever vaccination. Study-level findings and limits: Clonotypes found in both CD4 and CD8 compartments made up a small share. Most primary-vaccination clones reappeared after the booster (less than 98% CD4, about 90% CD8). Abundant clonotypes from the bulk population could have been carried over as contaminants into FACS-sorted repertoires.

V shed 1 base and J shed 3 bases, with 3 bases lying between them. CDR1 is SGHVS, CDR2 FNYEAQ, per germline. The CDR3 has 12 residues. Production of TCR cDNA was by 5'RACE template switching, which also added a universal primer site and UMIs. TCRdb analysed the 5' RACE reads with MiXCR anew, one entry per CDR3 protein. Among 500,000 to 650,000 distinct CDR3 sequences, around an eighth were seen once, and the ten largest hold under 15%. As to this clonotype: Its antigen is still unknown.

Source: PBMCs, taken on the day of the yellow fever booster vaccination. This receptor was obtained from a man aged 30 to 39 who received the YFV17D yellow fever vaccine. The chain couples TRBV7-6 to TRBJ1-2; no reliable D call. The CDR3 protein is CASSLDDYGYTF. As DNA, the CDR3 is TGTGCCAGCAGCTTAGATGACTATGGCTACACCTTC.